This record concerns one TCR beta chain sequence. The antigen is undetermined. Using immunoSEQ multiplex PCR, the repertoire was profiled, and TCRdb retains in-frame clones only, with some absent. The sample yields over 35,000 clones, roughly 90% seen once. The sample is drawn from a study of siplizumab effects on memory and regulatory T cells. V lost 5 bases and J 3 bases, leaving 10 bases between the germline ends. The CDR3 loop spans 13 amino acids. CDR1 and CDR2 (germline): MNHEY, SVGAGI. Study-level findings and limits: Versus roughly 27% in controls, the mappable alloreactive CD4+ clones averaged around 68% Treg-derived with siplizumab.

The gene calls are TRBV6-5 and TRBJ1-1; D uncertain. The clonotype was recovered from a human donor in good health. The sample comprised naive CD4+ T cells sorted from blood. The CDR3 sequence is CASSRNRDTEAFF. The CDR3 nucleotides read TGTGCCAGCAGTCGAAACCGGGACACTGAAGCTTTCTTT.